This is a list of T cell receptor beta chains from one sample in a study of early stage breast cancer tumors. Assay used: immunoSEQ multiplex PCR; TCRdb lists only in-frame clones, some missing. Of about 3,600 clones detected, around 68% appear once; the ten largest clones hold around 18%. Specimen: breast tumor tissue. The receptor set was obtained from a person aged 40-50 years with breast cancer. Both conserved end residues are part of each CDR3. D genes are given only for firm matches. Size is stated for part of the rows, as once, few or many counts, or as a class when the clone is expanded.

>TRBV7-2|TRBD2|-|TRBJ2-7
TGTGCCAGCAGCTCAGCGGGAGGAGGGGCCTACGAGCAGTACTTC
CASSSAGGGAYEQYF
>TRBV5-1|-|-|TRBJ2-3
TGCGCCAGCAGCTTAACTGGGGCGCCCACAGATACGCAGTATTTT
CASSLTGAPTDTQYF
>TRBV10-3|TRBD1|-|TRBJ2-7
TGTGCCATCAGTGACTGGGGACAGGGGTCGGTTTGGGCGTACGAGCAGTACTTC
CAISDWGQGSVWAYEQYF
>TRBV29-1|TRBD1|-|TRBJ1-1
TGCAGCGTTGAAATGTTCGACAGGGGGCAAGCTTTCTTT
CSVEMFDRGQAFF
>TRBV4-3|TRBD2|-|TRBJ2-7
TGCGCCAGCAGCCTCAGCTTAGCGGGAGGTTTCTACGAGCAGTACTTC
CASSLSLAGGFYEQYF
>TRBV4-3|-|-|TRBJ2-1
TGCGCCAGCAGCCAAGATGACCAGCGGGTACACAATGAGCAGTTCTTC
CASSQDDQRVHNEQFF
>TRBV6-5|-|few|TRBJ1-4
TGTGCCAGCACCAGAACAGGGCACGCTAATGAAAAACTGTTTTTT
CASTRTGHANEKLFF
>TRBV27|-|once|TRBJ2-1
TGTGCCAGCAGCGAAGGAAGCTCCTACAATGAGCAGTTCTTC
CASSEGSSYNEQFF
>TRBV7-6|-|-|TRBJ2-5
TGTGCCAGCAGCTTAGTTCCCAGGGGGGCCGAAGGGACCCAGTACTTC
CASSLVPRGAEGTQYF
>TRBV30|-|-|TRBJ2-7
TGTGCCTGGAGTGTACCTCCTGGGGTGAACGAGCAGTACTTC
CAWSVPPGVNEQYF
>TRBV15|-|-|TRBJ2-5
TGTGCCACCAGCAGAGATCGCGGAGAAGAGACCCAGTACTTC
CATSRDRGEETQYF
>TRBV6-6|TRBD1|few|TRBJ1-1
TGTGCCAGCAGTTCCCTCGGGACAGGGAACACTGAAGCTTTCTTT
CASSSLGTGNTEAFF
>TRBV4-3|-|few|TRBJ1-3
TGCGCCAGCAGCCAAGTCTGGCGGGGGGCCGACTCTGGAAACACCATATATTTT
CASSQVWRGADSGNTIYF
>TRBV27|-|-|TRBJ2-3
TGTGCCAGCAGTACTACTCTGAATACGCAGTATTTT
CASSTTLNTQYF
>TRBV29-1|TRBD1|-|TRBJ2-7
TGCAGCGTTGCCCGGGACAGGGGGCAGGGCGAGCAGTACTTC
CSVARDRGQGEQYF
>TRBV29-1|-|-|TRBJ2-1
TGCAGCGCCGTACGGGCCCCCCCGACGGGCCATGAGCAGTTCTTC
CSAVRAPPTGHEQFF
>TRBV5-4|-|-|TRBJ2-7
TGTGCCAGCAGCCCCTCGGCGCGCTCCTACGAGCAGTACTTC
CASSPSARSYEQYF
>TRBV12-5|-|-|TRBJ1-5
TGTGCTAGTGGTTCAAACTTAAAAGGGGATCAGCCCCAGCATTTT
CASGSNLKGDQPQHF
>TRBV7-8|TRBD2|once|TRBJ2-4
TGTGCCAGCAGCTTAGTATTCGGCGGGGCTAGCGGGAGGGCAGTGGCCAAAAACATTCAGTACTTC
CASSLVFGGASGRAVAKNIQYF
>TRBV6-1|TRBD1|once|TRBJ1-1
TGTGCCAGCAGTTCCCTCGGGACAGGGAACACTGAAGCTTTCTTT
CASSSLGTGNTEAFF
>TRBV9|-|-|TRBJ1-2
TGTGCCAGCAGCGGAAATTCGGAAGGGCAGGGATTATATGGCTACACCTTC
CASSGNSEGQGLYGYTF
>TRBV11-2|-|-|TRBJ1-3
TGTGCCAGCAGCTTAGGACACTCTGGAAACACCATATATTTT
CASSLGHSGNTIYF
>TRBV10-2|-|-|TRBJ1-4
TGCGCCAGCAGCTCCGGGACCGGTGAAAAACTGTTTTTT
CASSSGTGEKLFF
>TRBV11-3|TRBD1|-|TRBJ2-7
TGTGCCAGCAGCTCAAGAGGGACAGACTCCTACGAGCAGTACTTC
CASSSRGTDSYEQYF
>TRBV10-3|-|-|TRBJ2-1
TGTGCCATCAGTGAGACCGGCAATGAGCAGTTCTTC
CAISETGNEQFF
>TRBV30|TRBD2|few|TRBJ2-7
TGTGCCTGGAGTGTATTCGGCGGGAGCAGCTACGAGCAGTACTTC
CAWSVFGGSSYEQYF
>TRBV7-3|-|-|TRBJ1-1
TGTGCCAGCAGCTTTACGACCGACACTGAAGCTTTCTTT
CASSFTTDTEAFF
>TRBV28|TRBD1|-|TRBJ1-4
TGTGCCAGCAGCCGAGGGGACAGAGAGGGAAAACTGTTTTTT
CASSRGDREGKLFF
>TRBV11-2|-|-|TRBJ1-1
TGTGCCAGCAGCTCCCTACGGACAGACCGAAACACTGAAGCTTTCTTT
CASSSLRTDRNTEAFF
>TRBV11-3|-|once|TRBJ2-2
TGTGCCAGCGCGGGACACACCGGGGAGCTGTTTTTT
CASAGHTGELFF
>TRBV7-3|-|large|TRBJ2-7
TGTGCCAGCGCCGAGGGGAACTCCTACGAGCAGTACTTC
CASAEGNSYEQYF
>TRBV18|-|-|TRBJ2-1
TGTGCCAGCTCTCCATCTAGTCGATACAATGAGCAGTTCTTC
CASSPSSRYNEQFF
>TRBV6-1|-|-|TRBJ1-4
TGTGCCAGCAAACTATCAACTAATGAAAAACTGTTTTTT
CASKLSTNEKLFF
>TRBV5-4|-|-|TRBJ2-3
TGTGCCAGCAGCTTGGGGTTTACTAGGAGCACAGATACGCAGTATTTT
CASSLGFTRSTDTQYF
>TRBV11-2|TRBD2|few|TRBJ2-5
TGTGCCAGCAGCCCAACTAGCGGGAGCTCCCAAGAGACCCAGTACTTC
CASSPTSGSSQETQYF
>TRBV15|-|-|TRBJ2-7
TGTGCCACCAGCAGAGAGGGGGGACTCCCCTACGAGCAGTACTTC
CATSREGGLPYEQYF
>TRBV7-6|-|-|TRBJ2-1
TGTGCCAGCAGCCCAAATATCTGGGGCGAGCTAACCTACAATGAGCAGTTCTTC
CASSPNIWGELTYNEQFF
>TRBV27|-|-|TRBJ1-5
TGTGCCAGCACCCAGAATCAGCCCCAGCATTTT
CASTQNQPQHF
>TRBV5-5|-|-|TRBJ2-1
TGTGCCAGCAGCTTGGAGTCTCAGTGGGATGAGCAGTTCTTC
CASSLESQWDEQFF
>TRBV5-6|-|once|TRBJ1-2
TGTGCCAGCAGCCAGACTCGGGGCTACACCTTC
CASSQTRGYTF
>TRBV11-3|TRBD2|-|TRBJ2-1
TGTGCCAGCAGCCCAACCCCGGGAGGCCACGGGTTCTTC
CASSPTPGGHGFF
>TRBV27|-|few|TRBJ2-2
TGTGCCAGCAGCCGGGGGAGTTCGGAAGGAGCCCATAACACCGGGGAGCTGTTTTTT
CASSRGSSEGAHNTGELFF
>TRBV27|TRBD2|large|TRBJ2-7
TGTGCCAGCAGTGTACACAGGACTAGCGAGCAGTACTTC
CASSVHRTSEQYF
>TRBV2|-|-|TRBJ1-2
TGTGCCAGCAGACAGGGAGCCATTAACTATGGCTACACCTTC
CASRQGAINYGYTF
>TRBV27|TRBD1|-|TRBJ2-7
TGTGCCAGCAGGCTAACGGACAGGACCTACGAGCAGTACTTC
CASRLTDRTYEQYF
>TRBV28|-|-|TRBJ1-2
TGTGCCAGCAGCATTGGGACATCCTGGGGTGGCTACACCTTC
CASSIGTSWGGYTF
>TRBV6-6|TRBD1|-|TRBJ1-2
TGTGCCAGCAGTTGGACAGGGACACTTAACTATGGCTACACCTTC
CASSWTGTLNYGYTF
>TRBV10-3|TRBD2|-|TRBJ2-7
TGTGCCATCAGCCCCGGGACTAGCTCTCACGAGCAGTACTTC
CAISPGTSSHEQYF
>TRBV5-5|-|-|TRBJ2-7
TGTGCCAGCAGCGGCGGGGTAGCCTACGAGCAGTACTTC
CASSGGVAYEQYF
>TRBV19|TRBD2|-|TRBJ2-1
TGTGCCAGTAGTGAGACGAGCGGGAGTTCCCATGAGCAGTTCTTC
CASSETSGSSHEQFF
>TRBV7-9|TRBD2|once|TRBJ2-7
TGTGCCAGCAGCTCTCCAGCGGGATTAACCTACGAGCAGTACTTC
CASSSPAGLTYEQYF